One T cell receptor (beta chain) is described in this entry. Clones were read by immunoSEQ multiplex PCR, and TCRdb kept only the in-frame ones, dropping some. Of some 80,000 clones in the sample, 85% to 95% were seen once. The germline V gene has CDR1 SGHTS and CDR2 YDEGEE. This CDR3 has 15 residues. J was trimmed by 5 bases and V by 4 bases; bases with no gene match: 6. This sample stems from a study of technical replicates of blood from a few donors. This sequence originates from a human donor in good health. Sequencing used T cells isolated from PBMCs. The chain is built from TRBV5-8 and TRBJ1-4, with 9 bases identical to TRBD1. CDR3 amino acids: CASSTTGTGNEKLFF. The CDR3 nucleotides are TGTGCCAGCAGCACTACCGGGACAGGGAATGAAAAACTGTTTTTT.